Listed here is a single T cell receptor beta chain. These data are taken from a study of blood T cell repertoires in COVID-19. Measured with immunoSEQ multiplex PCR; TCRdb has only the in-frame clones, and not every one. The sample yields 400,000 to 550,000 clones, more than 85% seen once. The V gene's germline CDR1 is SNHLY and CDR2 FYNNEI. Trimming took 7 bases from V and 2 from J; bases not matched to a gene: 5. The CDR3 runs to 14 residues. Specimen: peripheral blood. This clonotype was sampled from a woman aged 25 to 39 with acute or convalescent COVID-19. The chain links TRBV2 to TRBJ2-3, with 8 bases identical to TRBD2. CDR3 coding DNA: TGTGCCAGCAAGGCGGGGGGTTCCACAGATACGCAGTATTTT. Protein product: CASKAGGSTDTQYF. Combining the CDR3 with reference TRBV2 and TRBJ2-3 gives the whole variable domain EPEVTQTPSHQVTQMGQEVILRCVPISNHLYFYWYRQILGQKVEFLVSFYNNEISEKSEIFDDQFSVERPDGSNFTLKIRSTKLEDSAMYFCASKAGGSTDTQYFGPGTRLTVL.